Listed below are T cell receptor beta chains from one sample, sequenced in a study of blood T cell repertoires in COVID-19. Profiling relied on immunoSEQ multiplex PCR, and the TCRdb table lists in-frame clones only, not all of them. The sample has about 280,000 clones; 88% are singletons. Specimen: PBMCs or T cells enriched from blood (not recorded which). The receptors stem from a woman aged 55-70 years in a cohort exposed to, infected with or recovered from COVID-19 (not recorded which). Each CDR3 is given with its conserved first and last residue. Each record gives: J gene, D gene, V gene, clone size, CDR3 DNA, CDR3 protein. The D gene is left open where the match is weak. The size field is filled for only some rows; it gives once, few, many or a size class.

J gene: TRBJ2-2
D gene: -
V gene: TRBV6-5
clone size: -
CDR3 DNA: TGTGCCAGCAGGATTAGATTGGAGGGGAGGGAGCTGTTTTTT
CDR3 protein: CASRIRLEGRELFF

J gene: TRBJ2-2
D gene: TRBD2
V gene: TRBV28
clone size: -
CDR3 DNA: TGTGCCAGCAGTGGGGCTAGCGGGAGACGCGGGGAGCTGTTTTTT
CDR3 protein: CASSGASGRRGELFF

J gene: TRBJ2-3
D gene: TRBD2
V gene: TRBV7-3
clone size: -
CDR3 DNA: TGTGCCAGCAGTCCCTATATCGGCGGGAGTTCAGATACGCAGTATTTT
CDR3 protein: CASSPYIGGSSDTQYF

J gene: TRBJ1-6
D gene: -
V gene: TRBV27
clone size: -
CDR3 DNA: TGTGCCAGCAGCACAGGGAGAAATTCACCCCTCCACTTT
CDR3 protein: CASSTGRNSPLHF

J gene: TRBJ1-1
D gene: -
V gene: TRBV7-8
clone size: -
CDR3 DNA: TGTGCCAGCATCCTTAGCCCACAGGCTCAAGCTTTCTTT
CDR3 protein: CASILSPQAQAFF

J gene: TRBJ2-7
D gene: TRBD2
V gene: TRBV10-2
clone size: -
CDR3 DNA: TGCGCCAGCAGTGAGTTTGCAGCGGGAGCTTTTCCCTACGAGCAGTACTTC
CDR3 protein: CASSEFAAGAFPYEQYF

J gene: TRBJ2-3
D gene: -
V gene: TRBV7-2
clone size: -
CDR3 DNA: TGTGCCAGCAGCTTGGGGGCGGTTCTGGGGACAGATACGCAGTATTTT
CDR3 protein: CASSLGAVLGTDTQYF

J gene: TRBJ2-5
D gene: TRBD2
V gene: TRBV7-2
clone size: -
CDR3 DNA: TGTGCCAGCAGCGGCTCAACACTAGCGGGATTCCGGGCGATGGAGACCCAGTACTTC
CDR3 protein: CASSGSTLAGFRAMETQYF

J gene: TRBJ1-1
D gene: -
V gene: TRBV11-2
clone size: once
CDR3 DNA: TGTGCCAGCAGCTCCCTAAGGAACACTGAAGCTTTCTTT
CDR3 protein: CASSSLRNTEAFF

J gene: TRBJ2-7
D gene: -
V gene: TRBV7-2
clone size: -
CDR3 DNA: TGTGCCAGCAGCTTAGATCGGGGTTACGAGCAGTACTTC
CDR3 protein: CASSLDRGYEQYF

J gene: TRBJ1-2
D gene: TRBD1
V gene: TRBV28
clone size: -
CDR3 DNA: TGTGCCAGCAGTTTCCTTGGGACAGGGAGGAACTATGGCTACACCTTC
CDR3 protein: CASSFLGTGRNYGYTF

J gene: TRBJ1-3
D gene: -
V gene: TRBV19
clone size: -
CDR3 DNA: TGTGCCAGCCTTCTCCCGGGACAAGACTCTGGAAACACCATATATTTT
CDR3 protein: CASLLPGQDSGNTIYF